The TCR beta chain under discussion was sequenced for a study of T-cell memory formation after mild COVID-19. This clonotype showed up just a few times. Its specificity is not known. Study-level results: Most CD4+ clones that shrank were in CM and EM, while CD8+ ones turned up in EMRA.

Trimming stripped 4 bases from V and 0 bases from J, with 13 bases between. Germline V gene data show CDR1 as SGHTA and CDR2 as FQGNSA. This CDR3 spans 15 amino acids. Sample barcodes and UMIs were carried by the TCR alpha and TCR beta cDNA libraries that 5'RACE generated with constant-segment primers. Each CDR3 protein gets one entry after TCRdb re-called the 5' RACE reads with MiXCR. The sample lists about 190,000 distinct CDR3 sequences, about 21% occurring once. The material sequenced was PBMCs or a T cell subset sorted from them (not recorded which). The receptor comes from an adult woman who had mild COVID-19 (a few samples of this study predate the infection). Cell type and time point are not known. The chain links TRBV7-2 to TRBJ2-7; TRBD2 might be the D (6 bases). CDR3 DNA sequence: TGTGCCAGCAGCTCACCGGGAGAGAACTCCTACGAGCAGTACTTC. Protein: CASSSPGENSYEQYF.